Following are 32 T cell receptor beta chains from one sample sequenced in a study of blood T cells in healthy people across ages. With a J-beta primer mix and a sample-barcoded 5' primer, a second PCR ran about 7 to 11 cycles. Using its own MiXCR run on the 5' RACE reads, TCRdb lists one record per CDR3 protein. This table holds approximately 830,000 distinct CDR3 sequences, around two thirds found once. Input material: blood. These receptors were collected from a man younger than 40 in good health.

V is TRBV18 and J is TRBJ2-5; D tentatively fits TRBD1 or TRBD2 (6 bases each). The J call may be mistaken, given a closer DNA end match to TRBJ2-7. Germline V gene data show CDR1 as KGHSH and CDR2 as LQKENI. There are 14 residues in the CDR3. CDR3 amino acids: CASSPGGGLGEQYF. CDR3 nucleotides: TGTGCCAGCTCACCAGGTGGGGGGCTGGGCGAGCAGTACTTC.

The chain is built from TRBV29-1 and TRBJ1-2; 7 bases are shared with TRBD1. Germline CDR1 reads SQVTM; CDR2 reads ANQGSEA. J lost 5 bases, V lost 6 bases, and 9 bases had no gene match. The CDR3 length is 13 residues. DNA for the CDR3: TGCAGCGTCGATTCGGGGACAGAGTATGGCTACACCTTC. Its translation is CSVDSGTEYGYTF.

This chain links TRBV7-2 with TRBJ2-1; 7 nucleotides agree with TRBD1. This CDR3 region has 13 residues. With 4 bases clipped from V and 12 bases from J, the junction kept 9 bases outside the gene matches. Germline V lookup: CDR1 SGHTA, CDR2 FQGNSA. DNA of the CDR3: TGTGCCAGCAGCTCGACGACAGGGCAGGTGCAGTTCTTC. Amino acid sequence: CASSSTTGQVQFF.

This clonotype was seen a few times. The rearrangement joins TRBV4-2 to TRBJ1-2; TRBD1 matches at 11 bases. Trimming took 4 bases from V and 6 from J; bases not matched to a gene: 7. The CDR3 sequence is 15 residues long. Per the germline V gene, CDR1 is LGHNA and CDR2 is YNFKEQ. The CDR3 coding sequence is TGTGCCAGCAGCCCAGGACAGGGGGCCCCCCATGGCTACACCTTC. Translation gives CASSPGQGAPHGYTF.

The chain uses TRBV29-1 and TRBJ1-1, with TRBD1 as a possible D gene (5 bases). Germline assignment: CDR1 SQVTM and CDR2 ANQGSEA. The CDR3 totals 13 residues. The CDR3: CSSPGRVGTEAFF. The CDR3 bases are TGCAGTTCCCCTGGCAGGGTGGGCACTGAAGCTTTCTTT.

DNA for the CDR3: TGTGCCAGCACCCAAGGGACTAGCGGGGGGTTAGGAGAGCAGTTCTTC. Its protein product is CASTQGTSGGLGEQFF. V usage is TRBV2 and J usage is TRBJ2-1; 15 positions agree with TRBD2. The germline CDR1 and CDR2 sequences are SNHLY and FYNNEI. Trimming took 7 bases from V and 10 from J; bases not matched to a gene: 11. This CDR3 region has 16 residues.

This clonotype has only a few counts. This sequence joins TRBV28 and TRBJ2-3; no clear D gene. V lost 7 bases and J lost 4, with 12 bases in between. The length of the CDR3 is 13 residues. Per germline, CDR1 MDHEN and CDR2 SYDVKM. The DNA of the CDR3 is TGTGCCAGCACCCTTAGGAGCCCAGATACGCAGTATTTT. Protein: CASTLRSPDTQYF.

The V call is TRBV10-3, the J call TRBJ2-5, with 9 bases fitting TRBD1. Germline lookup yields CDR1 ENHRY and CDR2 SYGVKD. The CDR3 totals 13 residues. Trimming took 9 bases from V and 5 from J; bases not matched to a gene: 7. The CDR3 sequence is CAMARTGDETQYF. CDR3 sequence (DNA): TGTGCCATGGCGAGGACAGGGGACGAGACCCAGTACTTC.

The J gene is TRBJ2-2, the V gene TRBV20-1, with no clear D. This CDR3 spans 12 amino acids. V lost 2 bases and J lost 6, with 7 bases in between. Per germline, CDR1 DFQATT and CDR2 SNEGSKA (reference sequence). This chain's CDR3 is CSARKPPGELFF. In nucleotides, the CDR3 is TGCAGTGCTAGAAAGCCCCCCGGGGAGCTGTTTTTT.

The J gene is TRBJ2-4, the V gene TRBV20-1; no clear D. Germline CDR1 reads DFQATT; CDR2 reads SNEGSKA (reference sequence). This CDR3 is 14 amino acids long. V lost 3 bases, J lost 0 bases, and 9 bases lay in between. The CDR3 bases are TGCAGTGCTAGGTTCGGCCAAGCCAAAAACATTCAGTACTTC. Its translation: CSARFGQAKNIQYF.

This clonotype has a count of ten or more. The chain uses TRBV14 and TRBJ2-3, with 8 bases matching TRBD2. CDR3 size: 17 residues. V trimming: 1 base; J trimming: 1 base; junction bases outside the gene matches: 7. The V gene's germline CDR1 is SGHDN and CDR2 FVKESK. The CDR3 region has the DNA TGTGCCAGCAGCCAAGTTGTAGCGGGGCCCCGCACAGATACGCAGTATTTT. Translated, it gives CASSQVVAGPRTDTQYF.

This chain uses TRBV27 with TRBJ1-5; D uncertain. V was pared by 3 bases and J by 4 bases, with 7 bases between. This CDR3 comprises 13 residues. CDR1 is MNHEY and CDR2 is SMNVEV in the germline V gene (reference sequence). Here the CDR3 DNA reads TGTGCCAGCAGTTTCGTTGGGAATCAGCCCCAGCATTTT. It specifies CASSFVGNQPQHF.

The J gene is TRBJ2-7, the V gene TRBV2; D is possibly TRBD1 (6 bases). CDR1 SNHLY and CDR2 FYNNEI come from the germline V gene. There are 13 residues in the CDR3. V was cut by 6 bases and J by 4 bases, with 13 bases left in between. In nucleotides, the CDR3 is TGTGCCAGCAGGCCGGACAGCCCGTACGAGCAGTACTTC. Translation: CASRPDSPYEQYF.

The chain combines TRBV4-2 with TRBJ2-1; D not resolved. Looked up from germline, CDR1 is LGHNA and CDR2 is YNFKEQ. This CDR3 region has 16 residues. Trimming took 1 base from V and 0 from J, leaving 10 bases between them. CDR3 DNA sequence: TGTGCCAGCAGCCAAGGCGACAAGAGCTCCTACAATGAGCAGTTCTTC. This codes for CASSQGDKSSYNEQFF.

This chain's CDR3 is CASSVPPSYEQYF. DNA for the CDR3: TGTGCCAGCAGTGTCCCGCCTTCCTACGAGCAGTACTTC. This chain links TRBV25-1 with TRBJ2-7; no reliable D call. Germline CDR1 is MGHDK and CDR2 is SYGVNS. The V gene lost 4 bases and the J gene lost 1 base, with 8 bases spanning the gap. There are 13 residues in the CDR3.

The gene calls are TRBV6-1 and TRBJ2-1; 7 bases map to TRBD1. Germline V lookup: CDR1 MNHNS, CDR2 SASEGT. This CDR3 has 14 amino acids. Trimming removed 7 bases from V and 8 bases from J; junction bases left unmatched: 11. Written as DNA, the CDR3 is TGTGCCAGCAACAAAGGGGGCGTTTACGATGAGCAGTTCTTC. Translated: CASNKGGVYDEQFF.

The chain couples TRBV6-6 to TRBJ2-4, with D hard to call. Matching the DNA end better, TRBJ2-7 makes the J call doubtful. The CDR3 is 16 amino acids. Germline loops: CDR1 MNHNY, CDR2 SVGAGI (reference sequence). CDR3 residues: CASSYSNRLASYEQYF. The CDR3 region has the DNA TGTGCCAGCAGTTACTCGAATCGTCTGGCCTCCTACGAGCAGTACTTC.

About this clonotype: One junction end disagrees with the germline gene, perhaps due to a read error. The chain is built from TRBV7-2 and TRBJ1-2; D perhaps matches TRBD1 (6 bases). CDR3 size: 15 residues. CDR1 is SGHTA and CDR2 is FQGNSA in the germline V gene. The CDR3 region has the DNA TGTGTCAGCAGCACCGAAACAGGGAGGCTCTATGGCTACACCTTC. It is translated as CVSSTETGRLYGYTF.

The chain combines TRBV7-6 with TRBJ2-4; either TRBD1 or TRBD2 may fit D (5 bases each). The CDR3 is made up of 17 amino acids. Trimming shortened V by 1 base and J by 3 bases, and 16 bases separated the two germline ends. CDR1 and CDR2 from the germline V gene are SGHVS and FNYEAQ. The CDR3 is CASSLDGTPEGKNIQYF. CDR3 sequence (DNA): TGTGCCAGCAGCTTAGACGGGACCCCCGAGGGCAAAAACATTCAGTACTTC. Based on the CDR3 plus reference TRBV7-6 and TRBJ2-4, the full variable domain is GAGVSQSPRYKVTKRGQDVALRCDPISGHVSLYWYRQALGQGPEFLTYFNYEAQQDKSGLPNDRFSAERPEGSISTLTIQRTEQRDSAMYRCASSLDGTPEGKNIQYFGAGTRLSVL.

The V gene is TRBV6-5, the J gene TRBJ1-6; D is undetermined. Germline CDR1 reads MNHEY; CDR2 reads SVGAGI. The germline V and J ends were trimmed by 6 bases and 6 bases, with 9 bases remaining between them. The CDR3 has 13 amino acids. The CDR3 DNA reads as TGTGCCAGCAGAACAGACGGTAATTCACCCCTCCACTTT. Its translation is CASRTDGNSPLHF.

The chain has TRBV20-1 and TRBJ1-2, with 8 bases identical to TRBD1. The CDR3 extends over 16 amino acids. Looked up from germline, CDR1 is DFQATT and CDR2 is SNEGSKA (reference sequence). V was pared by 1 base and J by 0 bases, with 7 bases of the junction left unmatched. CDR3 residues: CSARGYRGDTNYGYTF. The CDR3 coding sequence is TGCAGTGCTAGAGGCTACAGGGGGGATACTAACTATGGCTACACCTTC.

This chain connects TRBV12-3 or TRBV12-4 to TRBJ2-4; 7 bases are shared with TRBD1. The DNA end lines up better with TRBJ2-7; the J call may be wrong. This CDR3 spans 14 amino acids. CDR3 nucleotides: TGTGCCAGCAGTTCCCGACCCAGGGGGTACGAGCAGTACTTC. The encoded protein is CASSSRPRGYEQYF.

The chain is built from TRBV7-2 and TRBJ2-1; weak D call: TRBD2 (7 bases). Germline V lookup: CDR1 SGHTA, CDR2 FQGNSA. Trimming left V 5 bases short and J 10 bases short, with 18 bases between. This CDR3 contains 14 residues. As DNA, the CDR3 is TGTGCCAGCAGCGGACTAGTGGGGGGGCCGGAGCAGTTCTTC. It yields the protein CASSGLVGGPEQFF.

The chain couples TRBV4-2 to TRBJ2-1, with TRBD1 matching over 9 bases. From germline, CDR1 is LGHNA and CDR2 YNFKEQ. The CDR3 loop spans 16 amino acids. The ends lost 1 base at V and 4 bases at J; junction bases unmatched: 5. CDR3 DNA: TGTGCCAGCAGCCAAGCGGCACAGGGGGCATACAATGAGCAGTTCTTC. Protein product: CASSQAAQGAYNEQFF.

The chain carries TRBV4-3 and TRBJ2-6; D is uncertain. The CDR3 has 17 amino acids. Germline V gives CDR1 LGHNA, CDR2 YSLEER. V lost 0 bases and J 1 base, leaving 10 bases between the germline ends. The CDR3 DNA reads TGCGCCAGCAGCCAAGACCCCGCGCAATCTGGGGCCAACGTCCTGACTTTC. Protein sequence: CASSQDPAQSGANVLTF.

The CDR3 sequence: CASRPRDSPYEQYF. The CDR3 DNA follows: TGTGCCAGCAGGCCCCGGGACTCCCCCTACGAGCAGTACTTC. J is TRBJ2-7 and V is TRBV6-1, with D perhaps TRBD2 (6 bases). Germline lookup yields CDR1 MNHNS and CDR2 SASEGT. The CDR3 loop spans 14 amino acids. V lost 6 bases, J lost 2 bases, and 14 bases lay in between.

The sample holds many counts of this clonotype. The chain recombines TRBV20-1 with TRBJ2-7; a possible D gene is TRBD1 (6 bases). CDR3 size: 13 residues. Per germline, CDR1 DFQATT and CDR2 SNEGSKA (reference sequence). Trimming took off 7 bases at V and 1 base at J, with 14 bases between the two ends. The CDR3: CSVRTDFSYEQYF. The CDR3 DNA reads as TGCAGTGTGAGGACAGATTTTTCCTACGAGCAGTACTTC.

This rearrangement joins TRBV21-1 to TRBJ2-1. TRBV21-1 constitutes a pseudogene. CDR3 length equals 12 residues. CDR3 bases: TGTGCCAGCAGCAAGCGGGGCTATGAGCAGTTCTTC. Protein: CASSKRGYEQFF.

In its sample, this clonotype was seen a few times. V gene TRBV28 combines with J gene TRBJ2-7, with 8 bases identical to TRBD2. Germline CDR1 reads MDHEN; CDR2 reads SYDVKM. This CDR3 contains 14 residues. V gave up 5 bases and J gave up 3 bases; unmatched junction bases: 6. The CDR3 loop is CASSPPGGNYEQYF. As DNA, the CDR3 is TGTGCCAGCAGTCCCCCGGGGGGGAACTACGAGCAGTACTTC.

The rearrangement joins TRBV6-5 to TRBJ1-2; 7 nucleotides match TRBD1. The CDR3 runs to 13 residues. With V trimmed by 4 bases and J by 9 bases, 8 bases remained unmatched. CDR1 and CDR2 (germline): MNHEY, SVGAGI. CDR3 DNA sequence: TGTGCCAGCAGTTCCCAGACAGGGATACGCTACACCTTC. Its protein product is CASSSQTGIRYTF.

V gene TRBV18 combines with J gene TRBJ1-2; TRBD1 matches 7 bases. Germline CDR1 reads KGHSH; CDR2 reads LQKENI. There are 14 residues in the CDR3. V was pared by 3 bases and J by 4 bases, with 5 bases of the junction left unmatched. DNA for the CDR3: TGTGCCAGCTCACCGTCCACAGGGGTCTATGGCTACACCTTC. Encoded protein: CASSPSTGVYGYTF.

This clonotype has just a few counts. The V call is TRBV28, the J call TRBJ2-7; the D gene is possibly TRBD2 (6 bases). This CDR3 is 16 amino acids long. Germline values: CDR1 MDHEN, CDR2 SYDVKM. V was trimmed by 6 bases and J by 5 bases, leaving 23 bases between them. The CDR3, as DNA: TGTGCCAGCAGCCGAACCTCGGGGGTCCCGGGGGACGAGCAGTACTTC. Translating gives CASSRTSGVPGDEQYF. The full variable domain, rest sourced from reference TRBV28 and TRBJ2-7, is DVKVTQSSRYLVKRTGEKVFLECVQDMDHENMFWYRQDPGLGLRLIYFSYDVKMKEKGDIPEGYSVSREKKERFSLILESASTNQTSMYLCASSRTSGVPGDEQYFGPGTRLTVT.